This T cell receptor beta chain was recorded in a study of tumor-infiltrating lymphocytes in primary liver carcinoma. Study summary: Surgical resection served as treatment for the primary liver carcinoma of these patients.

Study outcomes and limitations: With p = 0.039, the top-250-clone fraction in tumors significantly exceeded that in blood.

The template, approximately 500 ng total RNA, yielded TCR beta cDNA made with a constant-region primer. A slightly modified ARM-PCR protocol with three nested multiplex PCR rounds produced these TCR beta libraries. The two initial PCR rounds, around 11 cycles each, used TRBV1-TRBV30 forward and C-beta reverse primers. From the multiplex PCR reads, TCRdb called clonotypes with MiXCR, one entry per CDR3 protein. The table lists about 320,000 distinct CDR3 sequences, more than 55% of them singletons. This CDR3 is built from 13 residues. CDR1 is MNHEY, CDR2 SVGEGT, per germline. Note on this clonotype: The target antigen is unknown. Being one base from a much bigger clone, this may be a read error.

RNA was extracted from whole blood without cell sorting, alongside germline DNA. Enrolled patients were chronically infected with HBV and treatment-naive. The sample comprised peripheral blood. The chain recombines TRBV6-2 or TRBV6-3 with TRBJ2-7, with 7 bases aligning to TRBD2. The sequence derives from a woman in her 30s with primary liver carcinoma and hepatitis B virus infection. This CDR3 is CASGDQRDYELYF. The CDR3 bases are TGTGCCAGCGGGGACCAGCGGGACTACGAGCTGTACTTC.